This is a list of T cell receptor beta chains from one sample in a study of blood T cell repertoires in COVID-19. Here immunoSEQ multiplex PCR was the method, and the copy in TCRdb shows in-frame clones only, minus some. The repertoire holds about 290,000 clones, with about nine tenths as singletons. Sequencing was done on a sample of PBMCs or T cells enriched from blood (not recorded which). The source of these receptors is a woman in her thirties or forties who had recovered from COVID-19. The CDR3 runs from the conserved cysteine through the conserved F or W. A D gene is named only where the DNA matches it firmly. The listing skips clone size in some rows; elsewhere it reads once, few, many or a size class.

v_gene	abundance	j_gene	d_gene	CDR3aa	CDR3nt
TRBV5-5	NA	TRBJ1-3	NA	CASSLRSDSGNTIYF	TGTGCCAGCAGCTTGCGGAGTGACTCTGGAAACACCATATATTTT
TRBV12-5	few	TRBJ2-7	NA	CASADRREGDYEQYF	TGTGCTAGTGCTGACCGGAGGGAAGGAGACTACGAGCAGTACTTC
TRBV3-1/TRBV3-2	NA	TRBJ1-2	NA	CASSQWAGGYTF	TGTGCCAGCAGCCAATGGGCTGGTGGCTACACCTTC
TRBV18	NA	TRBJ1-1	TRBD1	CASSPGDRGNWKTEAFF	TGTGCCAGCTCACCTGGGGACAGGGGAAATTGGAAAACTGAAGCTTTCTTT
TRBV30	few	TRBJ1-1	NA	CARGLNTEAFF	TGTGCCCGCGGATTGAACACTGAAGCTTTCTTT
TRBV14	NA	TRBJ2-7	NA	CASSQGTWRMAAEQYF	TGTGCCAGCAGCCAAGGTACCTGGCGGATGGCGGCGGAGCAGTACTTC
TRBV29-1	NA	TRBJ1-5	NA	CSVGGSGRSSDQPQHF	TGCAGCGTTGGGGGCTCCGGACGGTCAAGCGATCAGCCCCAGCATTTT
TRBV5-1	NA	TRBJ2-1	TRBD1	CASSRGQGPYNEQFF	TGCGCCAGCAGCAGGGGACAGGGGCCCTACAATGAGCAGTTCTTC
TRBV7-2	NA	TRBJ2-1	TRBD2	CASSTTLLSGGNEQFF	TGTGCCAGCAGCACCACGCTGCTATCGGGGGGGAATGAGCAGTTCTTC
TRBV18	NA	TRBJ2-7	TRBD2	CASSPGGGFYEQYF	TGTGCCAGCTCACCGGGGGGGGGTTTCTACGAGCAGTACTTC
TRBV7-2	NA	TRBJ2-7	NA	CASSLDPGSGQYF	TGTGCCAGCAGCTTAGACCCGGGCAGCGGGCAGTACTTC
TRBV27	NA	TRBJ1-2	NA	CASSEAGNYGYTF	TGTGCCAGCAGTGAGGCAGGGAACTATGGCTACACCTTC
TRBV14	NA	TRBJ2-5	TRBD1	CASSQGGQGAQETQYF	TGTGCCAGCAGCCAAGGAGGGCAGGGGGCCCAAGAGACCCAGTACTTC
TRBV10-3	NA	TRBJ2-5	TRBD1	CAISPWTGTETQYF	TGTGCCATCAGTCCGTGGACAGGGACAGAGACCCAGTACTTC
TRBV6-1	NA	TRBJ1-1	TRBD1	CASRRTGGVTEAFF	TGTGCCAGCAGGCGGACAGGGGGAGTCACTGAAGCTTTCTTT
TRBV7-6	NA	TRBJ2-1	TRBD2	CASSLDWGGNEQFF	TGTGCCAGCAGCTTAGATTGGGGGGGCAATGAGCAGTTCTTC
TRBV2	NA	TRBJ1-2	NA	CASRSDSTNYGYTF	TGTGCCAGCAGATCAGACAGTACTAACTATGGCTACACCTTC
TRBV21-1	NA	TRBJ1-4	NA	CASSAPGQGSTNEKLFF	TGTGCCAGCAGCGCCCCGGGACAGGGGTCCACTAATGAAAAACTGTTTTTT
TRBV30	NA	TRBJ1-4	NA	CAWSTGSTNEKLFF	TGTGCCTGGAGTACAGGGTCAACTAATGAAAAACTGTTTTTT
TRBV5-4	NA	TRBJ2-1	NA	CASSLGQVSYNEQFF	TGTGCCAGCAGCTTGGGGCAGGTTTCCTACAATGAGCAGTTCTTC
TRBV7-3	NA	TRBJ1-1	NA	CASSLRQFTEAFF	TGTGCCAGCAGCTTAAGACAGTTCACTGAAGCTTTCTTT
TRBV10-2	NA	TRBJ2-7	TRBD2	CASRPGLAGTGEQYF	TGCGCCAGCAGGCCTGGGCTAGCGGGGACGGGTGAGCAGTACTTC
TRBV6-2/TRBV6-3	NA	TRBJ1-5	TRBD1	CASSPRGLGNQPQHF	TGTGCCAGCAGCCCCAGGGGGCTAGGCAATCAGCCCCAGCATTTT
TRBV2	NA	TRBJ2-1	NA	CASSDDRAEQFF	TGTGCCAGCAGTGACGATCGCGCCGAGCAGTTCTTC
TRBV10-3	NA	TRBJ1-2	NA	CAISESQASAYGYTF	TGTGCCATCAGTGAATCACAGGCCTCGGCTTATGGCTACACCTTC
TRBV16	NA	TRBJ2-7	NA	CASSQYSGLISYEQYF	TGTGCCAGCAGCCAATACTCGGGTCTCATTTCCTACGAGCAGTACTTC
TRBV10-1	NA	TRBJ2-3	NA	CASSETRGFTDTQYF	TGCGCCAGCAGTGAAACGAGGGGGTTCACAGATACGCAGTATTTT
TRBV29-1	NA	TRBJ2-1	TRBD2	CSQTGGSHEQFF	TGCAGCCAAACCGGGGGGTCCCATGAGCAGTTCTTC
TRBV19	NA	TRBJ1-1	TRBD1	CASSIGGQGFSTEAFF	TGTGCCAGTAGTATAGGGGGACAGGGATTTAGTACTGAAGCTTTCTTT
TRBV5-1	NA	TRBJ2-7	TRBD1	CASSLRQGADEQYF	TGCGCCAGCAGCTTGAGGCAGGGGGCAGACGAGCAGTACTTC
TRBV2	NA	TRBJ1-6	TRBD1	CASSPTGSSYNSPLHF	TGTGCCAGCAGTCCGACAGGGAGCTCCTATAATTCACCCCTCCACTTT
TRBV2	NA	TRBJ2-3	TRBD1	CASSGPPGQGTDTQYF	TGTGCCAGCAGTGGGCCCCCGGGACAGGGCACAGATACGCAGTATTTT
TRBV19	NA	TRBJ1-2	NA	CASNFGQGYGYTF	TGTGCCAGTAATTTCGGGCAGGGGTATGGCTACACCTTC
TRBV2	NA	TRBJ1-6	NA	CASSEGGQGTNSPLHF	TGTGCCAGCAGTGAAGGTGGGCAGGGGACTAATTCACCCCTCCACTTT
TRBV9	NA	TRBJ2-5	NA	CASSRYEDQETQYF	TGTGCCAGCAGTCGATACGAGGACCAAGAGACCCAGTACTTC
TRBV5-1	NA	TRBJ2-3	TRBD2	CASSLALAGGDTQYF	TGCGCCAGCAGCTTGGCACTAGCGGGAGGAGATACGCAGTATTTT
TRBV9	once	TRBJ2-3	TRBD1	CASSIQGARSTDTQYF	TGTGCCAGCAGCATACAGGGGGCGCGAAGCACAGATACGCAGTATTTT
TRBV11-2	many	TRBJ1-2	NA	CASSLSGNGYTF	TGTGCCAGCAGCTTAAGCGGGAATGGCTACACCTTC
TRBV11-2	NA	TRBJ2-5	TRBD2	CASSIQEVAGFQETQYF	TGTGCCAGCTCAATCCAAGAGGTAGCGGGGTTCCAAGAGACCCAGTACTTC
TRBV5-4	NA	TRBJ2-5	TRBD1	CASSLGQGAYETQYF	TGTGCCAGCAGCTTGGGACAGGGGGCGTACGAGACCCAGTACTTC
TRBV2	NA	TRBJ2-1	TRBD2	CASRKGLAGAYNEQFF	TGTGCCAGCAGAAAGGGGCTAGCGGGGGCCTACAATGAGCAGTTCTTC
TRBV3-1/TRBV3-2	NA	TRBJ1-2	TRBD1	CASSQTDREAHTF	TGTGCCAGCAGCCAAACGGACAGGGAAGCCCACACCTTC
TRBV4-3	NA	TRBJ1-1	TRBD1	CASSLTDRSNTEAFF	TGCGCCAGCAGCCTTACGGACAGGTCGAACACTGAAGCTTTCTTT
TRBV30	once	TRBJ2-1	NA	CAWSVIWTDRNEQFF	TGTGCCTGGAGTGTTATTTGGACAGATAGGAATGAGCAGTTCTTC
TRBV24-1	NA	TRBJ2-3	TRBD2	CATSEDGLAGGPGTDTQYF	TGTGCCACCAGTGAAGATGGACTAGCGGGAGGGCCGGGCACAGATACGCAGTATTTT
TRBV27	once	TRBJ2-5	NA	CASSWGGETQYF	TGTGCCAGCAGTTGGGGAGGTGAGACCCAGTACTTC
TRBV5-5	NA	TRBJ1-1	NA	CACRRALDYTEAFF	TGTGCCTGCAGGAGGGCCCTCGATTACACTGAAGCTTTCTTT
TRBV29-1	NA	TRBJ1-3	TRBD1	CSVVGDSSGNTIYF	TGCAGCGTTGTGGGGGACAGCTCTGGAAACACCATATATTTT
TRBV27	NA	TRBJ2-7	TRBD1	CASSSGGSHEQYF	TGTGCCAGCAGTTCAGGGGGCTCCCACGAGCAGTACTTC
TRBV5-1	NA	TRBJ2-7	NA	CASSLVPESYEQYF	TGCGCCAGCAGCTTGGTTCCCGAGTCCTACGAGCAGTACTTC
TRBV29-1	NA	TRBJ2-5	TRBD2	CSVPPSGGSQETQYF	TGCAGCGTTCCCCCTAGCGGGGGGAGCCAAGAGACCCAGTACTTC
TRBV6-6	NA	TRBJ2-7	NA	CASSPNYEQYF	TGTGCCAGCAGTCCTAACTACGAGCAGTACTTC